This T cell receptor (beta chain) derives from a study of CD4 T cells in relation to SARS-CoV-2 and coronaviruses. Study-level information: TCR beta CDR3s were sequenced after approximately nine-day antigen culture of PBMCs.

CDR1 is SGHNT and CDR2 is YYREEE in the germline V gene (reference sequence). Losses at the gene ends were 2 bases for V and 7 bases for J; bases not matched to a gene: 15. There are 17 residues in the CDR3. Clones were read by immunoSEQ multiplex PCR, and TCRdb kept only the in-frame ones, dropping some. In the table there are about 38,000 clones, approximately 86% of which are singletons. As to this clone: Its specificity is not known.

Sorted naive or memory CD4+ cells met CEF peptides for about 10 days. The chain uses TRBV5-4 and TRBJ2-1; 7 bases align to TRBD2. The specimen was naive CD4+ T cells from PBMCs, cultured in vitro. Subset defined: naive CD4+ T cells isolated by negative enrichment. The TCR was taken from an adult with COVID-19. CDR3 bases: TGTGCCAGCAGCTTTGCGTTGTGGGGCGGGAGTATTAATGAGCAGTTCTTC. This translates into CASSFALWGGSINEQFF. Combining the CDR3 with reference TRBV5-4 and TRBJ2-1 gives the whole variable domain ETGVTQSPTHLIKTRGQQVTLRCSSQSGHNTVSWYQQALGQGPQFIFQYYREEENGRGNFPPRFSGLQFPNYSSELNVNALELDDSALYLCASSFALWGGSINEQFFGPGTRLTVL.